This T cell receptor beta chain derives from a study of T cells in Graves' hyperthyroidism and ophthalmopathy. On the study more broadly: The blood sample was taken at first diagnosis, before treatment began.

This clonotype has ten or more counts. The antigen remains unidentified. Amplified regions were TCR beta CDR3 sequences from RNA transcripts. First-round RT-PCR with HTBI primers amplified the TCR CDR3 region. From the multiplex PCR reads, TCRdb called clonotypes with MiXCR, one entry per CDR3 protein. This table has 400,000 or so distinct CDR3 sequences, 13% to 15% appearing once. Notes on the study in general: Most thyroid clonotypes expanded above 0.001 were also detected in blood.

Uncontrolled infections, other autoimmune diseases, pregnancy or lactation led to exclusion of patients. The V end lost 0 bases, the J end lost 6 bases, and 8 bases lay between the germline ends. Germline assignment: CDR1 LGHNT and CDR2 FRNRAP. CDR3 length equals 14 residues. The receptor was isolated from a woman in her 30s with Graves' ophthalmopathy. This sequence joins TRBV12-5 and TRBJ2-2, with TRBD1 as a possible D gene (6 bases). Sequencing used blood. CDR3 DNA: TGTGCTAGTGGTTTGGTTTCAGGGGCCGGGGAGCTGTTTTTT. Its translation is CASGLVSGAGELFF.